This T cell receptor (beta chain) was profiled in a study of T cell responses to AZD1222 COVID-19 vaccine. Only in-frame clones appear in the TCRdb table, and some are missing; sequencing was by immunoSEQ multiplex PCR. The sample holds tens of thousands of clones, around three quarters seen once. Whole-study results and caveats: Just five to seven AZD1222 recipients tested seropositive at baseline. The study reported that nearly half of spike-specific TCRs target unmutated variant regions. Sampled repertoires all dated from after the peak T cell response. Vaccination with two AZD1222 doses was followed by a rise in Spike-specific TCR breadth and depth.

Germline V gene sequence: CDR1 SGHTS, CDR2 YDEGEE. Trimming took 9 bases from V and 7 from J, leaving 20 bases between them. The length of the CDR3 is 14 residues. Points on this clone: Its matching antigen is unknown.

The source of this sequence is an adult who received the MenACWY meningococcal vaccine as a control. This sample comprised peripheral blood, obtained 28 days after the second dose of the MenACWY control vaccine. The rearrangement links TRBV5-8 to TRBJ2-1, with a weak D call TRBD2 (5 bases). CDR3 region: CATRRTRSGNEQFF. CDR3 bases: TGTGCCACAAGGAGGACTCGATCGGGGAATGAGCAGTTCTTC.